The 26 T cell receptor beta chains in this list originate from one sample, sequenced in a study of CD8 T cells in ankylosing spondylitis. General study results and limits: Ankylosing spondylitis blood seemed to carry a telltale TCR beta motif made of several highly homologous variants.

MiXCR, run by TCRdb on the 5' RACE reads, gives a single entry per CDR3 protein. The repertoire holds about 540,000 distinct CDR3 sequences, with 12% as singletons. Their antigens are not known. Sequenced input: blood, either unsorted or a sorted T cell fraction (not recorded which). The receptors originated from a male donor with ankylosing spondylitis.

The chain joins TRBV27 to TRBJ2-2; 8 nucleotides align to TRBD1. Losses at the gene ends were 7 bases for V and 4 bases for J; bases not matched to a gene: 11. The CDR3 length is 16 residues. Germline CDR1 reads MNHEY; CDR2 reads SMNVEV (reference sequence). CDR3 amino acids: CASTLWGDRLTGELFF. CDR3 DNA: TGTGCCAGCACCCTTTGGGGGGACAGGCTCACCGGGGAGCTGTTTTTT.

At least ten counts were recorded for this clonotype. V and J are TRBV12-3 or TRBV12-4 and TRBJ1-5, with unresolved D. V dropped 3 bases and J dropped 4 bases, with 10 bases sitting between them. This CDR3 has 14 residues. CDR3 region: CASSFQSRNQPQHF. CDR3 coding DNA: TGTGCCAGCAGTTTTCAGTCCAGGAATCAGCCCCAGCATTTT.

This clonotype has a count of ten or more. This chain uses TRBV12-3 or TRBV12-4 with TRBJ1-1; D gene ambiguous. The V gene lost 6 bases and the J gene lost 1 base, with 9 bases spanning the gap. The CDR3 runs 13 residues. CDR3 sequence (DNA): TGTGCCAGCAGCGGGCCGACGAACACTGAAGCTTTCTTT. It is translated as CASSGPTNTEAFF.

The sample holds many counts of this clonotype. The V and J genes are TRBV6-1 and TRBJ2-5, with 7 bases identical to TRBD1. V gave up 6 bases and J gave up 1 base; unmatched junction bases: 5. In germline, CDR1 is MNHNS, CDR2 SASEGT. The CDR3 totals 14 residues. The CDR3 loop is CASSRGQPQETQYF. In DNA, the CDR3 is TGTGCCAGCAGCCGGGGACAGCCCCAAGAGACCCAGTACTTC.

The sample holds a few counts of this clonotype. V is TRBV4-2 and J is TRBJ2-3; 9 positions agree with TRBD2. The germline CDR1 and CDR2 sequences are LGHNA and YNFKEQ. The CDR3 runs to 15 residues. The trim removed 3 bases at V and 1 base at J, leaving 2 bases unmatched. Here the CDR3 DNA reads TGTGCCAGCAGCCAGGGGACTAGCCGCACAGATACGCAGTATTTT. Its protein is CASSQGTSRTDTQYF.

CDR3 DNA: TGTGCCAGCAGCTTAGCACAGGGGCTCTTGGAGACCCAGTACTTC. Protein sequence: CASSLAQGLLETQYF. The chain links TRBV7-2 to TRBJ2-5; 7 bases are a match to TRBD1. The length of the CDR3 is 15 residues. Germline assignment: CDR1 SGHTA and CDR2 FQGNSA. With V trimmed by 0 bases and J by 5 bases, 6 bases remained unmatched.

This clonotype occurred a few times. The chain couples TRBV5-1 to TRBJ2-5; a possible D gene is TRBD1 (5 bases). Trimming left V 2 bases short and J 5 bases short, with 16 bases between. CDR1 and CDR2 (germline): SGHRS, YFSETQ. The CDR3 consists of 15 residues. The CDR3 sequence: CASSLTQGSRETQYF. DNA for the CDR3: TGCGCCAGCAGCTTAACCCAGGGAAGTAGGGAGACCCAGTACTTC.

This clonotype was seen a handful of times. The rearrangement uses TRBV6-2 or TRBV6-3 and TRBJ2-7; the match to TRBD2 covers 7 bases. Germline values: CDR1 MNHEY, CDR2 SVGEGT. This CDR3 comprises 14 residues. The V segment lost 6 bases and the J segment 1 base; nucleotides outside the gene matches: 6. This CDR3 reads CASSPRRGSYEQYV. The DNA of the CDR3 is TGTGCCAGCAGCCCCCGGCGGGGGTCCTACGAGCAGTACGTC.

This chain joins TRBV20-1 and TRBJ1-3, with D perhaps TRBD1 (6 bases). Germline V gives CDR1 DFQATT, CDR2 SNEGSKA (reference sequence). This CDR3 contains 12 residues. The V end was cut by 6 bases, the J end by 3 bases, with 9 bases between. The DNA of the CDR3 is TGCAGTGCAAACAGGGATGGAAACACCATATATTTT. This gives the protein CSANRDGNTIYF.

In its sample, this clonotype was seen many times. The chain carries TRBV5-1 and TRBJ2-5; weak D call: TRBD1 (6 bases). Deletions cut 5 bases from V and 0 bases from J, with 11 bases between. Germline assignment: CDR1 SGHRS and CDR2 YFSETQ. The CDR3 is made up of 14 amino acids. CDR3 DNA: TGCGCCAGCAGACTTGGGACAAACCAAGAGACCCAGTACTTC. It encodes CASRLGTNQETQYF.

V gene TRBV12-3 or TRBV12-4 combines with J gene TRBJ2-3; 8 bases agree with TRBD2. There are 18 residues in the CDR3. V dropped 3 bases and J dropped 4; count of bases not matched to a gene: 15. The CDR3 coding sequence is TGTGCCAGCAGTTTTAAATCTGAGAGACTAGCGTTCGCAGATACGCAGTATTTT. Protein product: CASSFKSERLAFADTQYF.

V is TRBV6-2 or TRBV6-3 and J is TRBJ2-6; no firm D call. Germline V gives CDR1 MNHEY, CDR2 SVGEGT. The length of the CDR3 is 14 residues. Trimming took 6 bases from V and 2 from J, leaving 8 bases between them. CDR3 amino acids: CASSPFAGANVLTF. DNA for the CDR3: TGTGCCAGCAGCCCTTTTGCTGGGGCCAACGTCCTGACTTTC.

The genes are TRBV24-1 and TRBJ2-3; 10 bases are shared with TRBD1. Germline values: CDR1 KGHDR, CDR2 SFDVKD. J was trimmed by 3 bases and V by 3 bases; bases with no gene match: 8. The CDR3 has 17 residues. The CDR3 protein is CATSDPRGTGATDTQYF. CDR3 nucleotides: TGTGCCACCAGTGATCCAAGGGGGACAGGGGCGACAGATACGCAGTATTTT.

This clonotype was counted ten times or more. The J gene is TRBJ2-7, the V gene TRBV10-3; D gene ambiguous. Germline V gene sequence: CDR1 ENHRY, CDR2 SYGVKD. The CDR3 totals 15 residues. With 0 bases removed from V and 0 bases from J, the gap between germline ends came to 9 bases. CDR3 DNA sequence: TGTGCCATCAGTGAGTCGACCACTTACTCCTACGAGCAGTACTTC. This encodes CAISESTTYSYEQYF.

The J gene is TRBJ2-2, the V gene TRBV20-1; 16 bases are shared with TRBD2. The germline V gene has CDR1 DFQATT and CDR2 SNEGSKA (reference sequence). CDR3 length equals 17 residues. V shed 3 bases and J 4 bases; nucleotides not matched to a gene: 5. The CDR3 reads CSARGLAGGRVTGELFF. In DNA form, the CDR3 reads TGCAGTGCTAGGGGACTAGCGGGAGGGAGGGTCACCGGGGAGCTGTTTTTT.

This clonotype was observed at least ten times. V and J are TRBV3-1 and TRBJ2-2, with TRBD1 matching over 9 bases. The CDR3 consists of 13 residues. Germline-derived CDR1 and CDR2 are LGHDT and YNNKEL (reference sequence). Trimming took 5 bases from V and 6 from J; bases not matched to a gene: 1. The CDR3 sequence is CASSRQGAGELFF. The CDR3 bases are TGTGCCAGCAGCAGACAGGGGGCCGGGGAGCTGTTTTTT.

This clonotype appeared a few times. V and J are TRBV4-1 and TRBJ2-5; D is perhaps TRBD1 (6 bases). Germline CDR1 MGHRA, CDR2 YSYEKL. There are 16 residues in the CDR3. V was cut by 0 bases and J by 4 bases, with 15 bases left in between. The CDR3 DNA sequence: TGCGCCAGCAGCCAAGATCCTACAGGGAACTCAGAGACCCAGTACTTC. As protein: CASSQDPTGNSETQYF.

This clonotype was recorded a few times. In DNA form, the CDR3 reads TGTGCCAGCAGTTTTAGACAGGGGACGGATGAGCAGTTCTTC. Translation: CASSFRQGTDEQFF. The rearrangement uses TRBV28 and TRBJ2-1; 8 nucleotides align to TRBD1. V shed 3 bases and J 8 bases; nucleotides not matched to a gene: 6. This CDR3 has 14 residues. The germline gives CDR1 MDHEN, CDR2 SYDVKM. Complete variable domain (other parts from reference TRBV28 and TRBJ2-1): DVKVTQSSRYLVKRTGEKVFLECVQDMDHENMFWYRQDPGLGLRLIYFSYDVKMKEKGDIPEGYSVSREKKERFSLILESASTNQTSMYLCASSFRQGTDEQFFGPGTRLTVL.

The genes are TRBV25-1 and TRBJ1-1, with TRBD1 matching 7 bases. After removal of 8 bases from V and 5 bases from J, the junction contained 2 bases not matched to a gene. The V gene's germline CDR1 is MGHDK and CDR2 SYGVNS. The CDR3 sequence is 11 residues long. The CDR3: CASLDRTEAFF. CDR3 coding DNA: TGTGCCAGCCTGGACAGGACTGAAGCTTTCTTT.

The chain has TRBV27 and TRBJ2-3; D is possibly TRBD1 (6 bases). From germline, CDR1 is MNHEY and CDR2 SMNVEV (reference sequence). Deletions cut 4 bases from V and 1 base from J, with 12 bases between. This CDR3 spans 15 amino acids. This CDR3 is CASSSRGFGTDTQYF. The CDR3 DNA follows: TGTGCCAGCAGTTCCAGGGGCTTCGGCACAGATACGCAGTATTTT.

At least ten counts were recorded for this clonotype. The chain employs TRBV4-2 and TRBJ1-1; 8 bases fit TRBD1. The CDR3 extends over 16 amino acids. V dropped 3 bases and J dropped 0; count of bases not matched to a gene: 6. Germline CDR1 LGHNA, CDR2 YNFKEQ. The CDR3 reads CASSQRGDRMNTEAFF. CDR3 DNA sequence: TGTGCCAGCAGCCAGAGGGGGGACAGGATGAACACTGAAGCTTTCTTT.

In regard to this clonotype: It may be a read error: a sequence one base away is much more abundant. The chain employs TRBV5-1 and TRBJ2-1; 9 nucleotides match TRBD2. Germline V lookup: CDR1 SGHRS, CDR2 YFSETQ. J was trimmed by 6 bases and V by 3 bases; bases with no gene match: 10. This CDR3 region has 16 residues. The CDR3 reads CASSYTGTSWFNEQFF. The CDR3 DNA reads TGCGCCAGCAGCTACACCGGGACTAGCTGGTTCAATGAGCAGTTCTTC.

The chain carries TRBV11-3 and TRBJ2-5; 9 positions agree with TRBD2. The CDR3 sequence is 16 residues long. CDR1 and CDR2 from the germline V gene are SGHNT and YENEEA. The J segment lost 0 bases and the V segment lost 2 bases, leaving 4 bases of the junction unmatched. The CDR3 nucleotides read TGTGCCAGCAGCTTATATGCTAGCGGGAACCAAGAGACCCAGTACTTC. Translating gives CASSLYASGNQETQYF. Combining the CDR3 with reference TRBV11-3 and TRBJ2-5 gives the whole variable domain EAGVVQSPRYKIIEKKQPVAFWCNPISGHNTLYWYLQNLGQGPELLIRYENEEAVDDSQLPKDRFSAERLKGVDSTLKIQPAELGDSAVYLCASSLYASGNQETQYFGPGTRLLVL.

V gene TRBV20-1 combines with J gene TRBJ2-5; no reliable D call. Deletions cut 5 bases from V and 1 base from J, with 20 bases between. The CDR3 consists of 16 residues. The germline gives CDR1 DFQATT, CDR2 SNEGSKA (reference sequence). CDR3 in DNA: TGCAGTGCTTCCCGATCACCGACCTATCTCCAAGAGACCCAGTACTTC. It translates to CSASRSPTYLQETQYF.

V usage is TRBV12-3 or TRBV12-4 and J usage is TRBJ2-2; TRBD2 aligns across 7 bases. V shed 10 bases and J 6 bases; nucleotides not matched to a gene: 11. CDR3 length: 14 amino acids. CDR3 residues: CATQLREVSGELFF. The CDR3 nucleotides are TGTGCCACCCAGCTCCGGGAGGTCTCCGGGGAGCTGTTTTTT.

The chain recombines TRBV15 with TRBJ2-1; D not certain. With 4 bases removed from V and 0 bases from J, the gap between germline ends came to 7 bases. CDR1 is LNHNV, CDR2 YYDKDF, per germline (reference sequence). The CDR3 spans 14 residues. CDR3 nucleotides: TGTGCCACCAGCATTAGCATCTCCTACAATGAGCAGTTCTTC. Encoded protein: CATSISISYNEQFF.